The 5 T cell receptor beta chains in this list originate from one sample, sequenced in a study of cytomegalovirus exposure and HLA in healthy donors. Only in-frame clones appear in the TCRdb table, and some are missing; sequencing was by immunoSEQ multiplex PCR. The sample contains some 170,000 clones, roughly 96% of which appear only once. Sequencing input: PBMCs. Receptor source: a woman in her late teens or twenties in good health and CMV-seronegative.

This clone was found once. This sequence joins TRBV6-5 and TRBJ2-5, with 10 nucleotides matching TRBD2. Germline V gives CDR1 MNHEY, CDR2 SVGAGI. After removal of 5 bases from V and 5 bases from J, the junction contained 2 bases not matched to a gene. The CDR3 is made up of 13 amino acids. This CDR3 reads CASSRGLAETQYF. The CDR3 nucleotides read TGTGCCAGCAGTAGGGGACTAGCGGAGACCCAGTACTTC.

This clone was seen once. The V gene is TRBV6-5, the J gene TRBJ2-7; TRBD2 is a possible D gene (6 bases). Trimming stripped 6 bases from V and 0 bases from J, with 9 bases between. The length of the CDR3 is 13 residues. CDR1 and CDR2 (germline): MNHEY, SVGAGI. The CDR3 loop is CASRRESSYEQYF. CDR3 nucleotides: TGTGCCAGCAGACGGGAGAGCTCCTACGAGCAGTACTTC.

The chain is built from TRBV9 and TRBJ1-1; D is perhaps TRBD1 (5 bases). Germline CDR1 reads SGDLS; CDR2 reads YYNGEE. The CDR3 totals 13 residues. Trimming pared 3 bases from V and 5 bases from J, leaving 11 bases between. The CDR3 bases are TGTGCCAGCAGCGCCAGGGAATGGACTGAAGCTTTCTTT. Its translation is CASSAREWTEAFF.

This chain uses TRBV6-1 with TRBJ2-5; 8 nucleotides match TRBD2. Losses at the gene ends were 8 bases for V and 5 bases for J; bases not matched to a gene: 10. The CDR3 covers 14 residues. Germline lookup yields CDR1 MNHNS and CDR2 SASEGT. CDR3 coding DNA: TGTGCCAGCCTCCCGGGGGGGGCCAGGGAGACCCAGTACTTC. It codes for CASLPGGARETQYF.

This sequence joins TRBV2 and TRBJ2-1; 15 positions match TRBD2. The CDR3 consists of 15 residues. Unmatched junction bases numbered 4, after V lost 4 bases and J lost 9 bases. Germline V gene lookup returns CDR1 SNHLY and CDR2 FYNNEI. DNA of the CDR3: TGTGCCAGCAGTGGCGGACTAGCGGGGGGGTCTGAGCAGTTCTTC. This gives the protein CASSGGLAGGSEQFF.